Each of the 7 T cell receptor beta chains below was sequenced from the same sample in a study of tissue T cells after allogeneic stem cell transplantation. Indicated time point: mouse harvest day 14 after allogeneic transplant. Tail vein injection delivered 10^7 T-cell-depleted bone marrow cells and 10^6 splenic CD5+ T cells. Sequenced by immunoSEQ multiplex PCR; TCRdb stores in-frame clones only, minus some. This table holds roughly 4,600 clones, around 49% found once. Material for sequencing was lymph node tissue. These receptors were collected from a female BALB/c mouse given C57BL/6 T cells with graft-versus-host disease after an allogeneic hematopoietic cell transplant.

With respect to this clone: Gene names denote mouse genes. The read terminates 1 residue before the CDR3 end, so the remaining end is supplied by the germline J gene. The rearrangement uses TRBV16 and TRBJ2-3; 10 nucleotides agree with TRBD2. The length of the CDR3 is 15 residues. Trimming removed 1 base from V and 4 bases from J; junction bases left unmatched: 2. Germline V lookup: CDR1 SGHSA, CDR2 FRNQAP. The CDR3 sequence: CASSLGGLGSETLYF. CDR3 DNA, as far as it was read: TGTGCAAGCAGCTTAGGGGGACTGGGGTCAGAAACGCTGTAT.

To note about this clone: Here the gene names and germline are mouse. The sequence runs out 1 residue before the end of the CDR3; the remainder is reconstructed from the germline J gene. J is TRBJ1-1 and V is TRBV1; D is unresolved. The length of the CDR3 is 13 residues. The V and J ends lost 1 base and 2 bases respectively, with 5 bases between them. From germline, CDR1 is NSQYPW and CDR2 LRSPGD (reference sequence). CDR3 bases read: TGCACCTGCAGTGCAGGGGTCAACACAGAAGTCTTC. This gives the protein CTCSAGVNTEVF. The full CDR3 protein reads CTCSAGVNTEVFF.

About this clone: The gene symbols are mouse symbols. The observed sequence ends 1 residue before the CDR3 terminus, with the missing tail filled in from the germline J gene. The gene calls are TRBV13-2 and TRBJ2-5; 9 nucleotides line up with TRBD2. The V segment lost 1 base and the J segment 8 bases; nucleotides outside the gene matches: 5. The CDR3 totals 14 residues. Germline V gene data show CDR1 as NNHNN and CDR2 as SYGAGS (reference sequence). The CDR3 sequence: CASGDRLGGGTQYF. The CDR3 DNA, read in part, is TGTGCCAGCGGTGATCGCCTGGGGGGGGGCACCCAGTAC.

A remark on this clone: The genes and germline here are from mouse. The read finishes 1 residue shy of the CDR3 end, and the germline J gene is used to complete it. This chain joins TRBV1 and TRBJ2-1, with 9 bases aligning to TRBD2. Germline CDR1 and CDR2: NSQYPW and LRSPGD (reference sequence). This CDR3 has 15 residues. Trimming cost V 5 bases and J 1 base; bases outside gene matches: 3. CDR3 residues: CTCSPLGGNYAEQFF. CDR3 bases read: TGCACCTGCAGTCCGCTGGGGGGGAACTATGCTGAGCAGTTC.

A word on this clone: Any gene name here is a mouse gene name. Read sequence stops 1 residue before the CDR3 end, and the germline J gene provides the missing end. This chain connects TRBV3 to TRBJ2-7; the D gene is possibly TRBD1 (6 bases). V gave up 1 base and J gave up 0 bases, with 10 bases separating them. There are 15 residues in the CDR3. Germline CDR1 SNHLY, CDR2 FYNGKV (reference sequence). CDR3 bases read: TGTGCCAGCAGCTTAGGACAGGCGAGCTCCTATGAACAGTAC. This translates into CASSLGQASSYEQY. The whole CDR3 region reads CASSLGQASSYEQYF.

Comment on this clone: Gene names are mouse gene names. The sequenced CDR3 bases are TGTGCCAGCAGTGAGGCCCCGGGACAGGGTGCTGAGCAGTTC. This gives the protein CASSEAPGQGAEQF. The whole CDR3 protein is CASSEAPGQGAEQFF. The chain combines TRBV13-1 with TRBJ2-1; 9 positions agree with TRBD1. The sequenced fragment ends 1 residue before the CDR3 boundary, so the rest is inferred from the germline J gene. The CDR3 has 15 residues. Trimming took 2 bases from V and 6 from J; bases not matched to a gene: 6. Germline loops: CDR1 NSHNY, CDR2 SYGAGN.

This clone was observed once. The genes and germline here are from mouse. The missing CDR3 end, 1 residue past where the read stops, is filled in from the germline J gene. The rearrangement uses TRBV31 and TRBJ2-7; 13 bases line up with TRBD2. J lost 4 bases, V lost 1 base, and 1 base had no gene match. This CDR3 has 14 residues. Germline values: CDR1 GKSSPN, CDR2 SITVG. The CDR3: CAWSRDWGGYEQYF. CDR3 DNA, as far as it was read: TGTGCCTGGAGTCGGGACTGGGGGGGGTATGAACAGTAC.